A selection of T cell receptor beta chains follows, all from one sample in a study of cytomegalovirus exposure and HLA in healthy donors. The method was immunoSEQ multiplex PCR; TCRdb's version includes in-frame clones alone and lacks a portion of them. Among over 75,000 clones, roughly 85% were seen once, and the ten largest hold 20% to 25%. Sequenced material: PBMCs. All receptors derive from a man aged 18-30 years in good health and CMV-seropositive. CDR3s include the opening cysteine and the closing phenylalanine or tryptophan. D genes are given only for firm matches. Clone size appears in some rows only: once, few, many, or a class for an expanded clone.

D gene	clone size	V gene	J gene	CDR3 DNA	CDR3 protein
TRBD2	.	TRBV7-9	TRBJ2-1	TGTGCCAGCAGCTCAGGGACTAGTGCATACAATGAGCAGTTCTTC	CASSSGTSAYNEQFF
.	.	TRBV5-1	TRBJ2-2	TGCGCCAGCAGCTTGATGGGGGCGGGAGTAAACACCGGGGAGCTGTTTTTT	CASSLMGAGVNTGELFF
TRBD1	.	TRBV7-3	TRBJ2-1	TGTGCCAGCAGCCCCAAGACAGGGGATCCCTACAATGAGCAGTTCTTC	CASSPKTGDPYNEQFF
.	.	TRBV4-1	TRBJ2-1	TGCGCCAGCAGCCAAAGTCGGGAGAGGTACAATGAGCAGTTCTTC	CASSQSRERYNEQFF
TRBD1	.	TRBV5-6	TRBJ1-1	TGTGCCAGCAGCGCCACAGGGGCCTACACTGAAGCTTTCTTT	CASSATGAYTEAFF
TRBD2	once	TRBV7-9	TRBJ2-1	TGTGCCAGCAGCTTTAGGGCGACTAGCGGGAGGACCTACAATGAGCAGTTCTTC	CASSFRATSGRTYNEQFF
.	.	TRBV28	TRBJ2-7	TGTGCCAGCAGTTTCCAGGGGCGCGGGTCCTACGAGCAGTACTTC	CASSFQGRGSYEQYF
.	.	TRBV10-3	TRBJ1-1	TGTGCCATCAGTGAGTCGGGGGGGCGGGCTGAAGCTTTCTTT	CAISESGGRAEAFF
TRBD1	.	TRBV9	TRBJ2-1	TGTGCCAGCAGCGAAGGACAGGCTTACAATGAGCAGTTCTTC	CASSEGQAYNEQFF
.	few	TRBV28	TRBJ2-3	TGTGCCAGCAGCCGAGACAGAGTTAGCACAGATACGCAGTATTTT	CASSRDRVSTDTQYF
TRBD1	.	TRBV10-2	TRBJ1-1	TGCGCCAGCCACAGGGGAAAAAACACTGAAGCTTTCTTT	CASHRGKNTEAFF
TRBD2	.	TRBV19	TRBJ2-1	TGTGCCAGTAGTACCTTCCTTGTTGGACTAGCGGAAACCCTTTCCTACAATGAGCAGTTCTTC	CASSTFLVGLAETLSYNEQFF
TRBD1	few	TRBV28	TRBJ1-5	TGTGCCAGCAGTTTATTGGGACAGGGTTCACAGCCCCAGCATTTT	CASSLLGQGSQPQHF
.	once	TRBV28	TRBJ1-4	TGTGCCAGCAGTTTTTTGGGAGAAGAAAAACTGTTTTTT	CASSFLGEEKLFF
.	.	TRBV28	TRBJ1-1	TGTGCCAGCAAGTTGGAGACTGAAGCTTTCTTT	CASKLETEAFF
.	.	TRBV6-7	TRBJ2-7	TGTGCCAGCACCCAGGGATCCCACTACGAGCAGTACTTC	CASTQGSHYEQYF
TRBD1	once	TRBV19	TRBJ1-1	TGTGCCAGTAGCCTCAACAGGGGCACTGAAGCTTTCTTT	CASSLNRGTEAFF
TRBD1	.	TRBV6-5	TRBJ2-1	TGTGCCAGCAGTTCTCACACAGGGGCCTCCAATGAGCAGTTCTTC	CASSSHTGASNEQFF
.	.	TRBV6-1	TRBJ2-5	TGTGCCAGCAGAGGCGGAAGAGAGACCCAGTACTTC	CASRGGRETQYF
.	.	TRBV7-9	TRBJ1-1	TGTGCCAGCATCCAGGGAGGGAGCACTGAAGCTTTCTTT	CASIQGGSTEAFF